These 16 T cell receptor beta chains came from one sample sequenced in a study of T cells after yellow fever vaccination. TCRdb processed the 5' RACE reads anew with MiXCR; each CDR3 protein has one entry. This table holds roughly 400,000 distinct CDR3 sequences, 15% to 20% found once. The specimen was PBMCs, collected before the yellow fever booster vaccination. These receptors came from a man aged 18 to 29 who received the YFV17D yellow fever vaccine.

This clonotype was counted only a few times. The rearrangement links TRBV19 to TRBJ2-2; 12 positions match TRBD2. Trimming removed 9 bases from V and 7 bases from J; junction bases left unmatched: 9. The germline gives CDR1 LNHDA, CDR2 SQIVND (reference sequence). The CDR3 is made up of 15 amino acids. This CDR3 is CASTLAGGPNGELFF. The CDR3 DNA reads TGTGCCAGCACTCTAGCGGGGGGGCCCAACGGGGAGCTGTTTTTT.

V is TRBV28 and J is TRBJ2-4; maybe TRBD1 (6 bases). This CDR3 spans 19 amino acids. V lost 4 bases, J lost 6 bases, and 28 bases lay in between. Germline values: CDR1 MDHEN, CDR2 SYDVKM. The CDR3 sequence is CASSSLYHLPGHQGNIQYF. CDR3 sequence (DNA): TGTGCCAGCAGTTCCCTTTACCACCTCCCGGGACACCAGGGAAACATTCAGTACTTC.

This clonotype was detected only a few times. The chain has TRBV2 and TRBJ1-1; D not resolved. The germline gives CDR1 SNHLY, CDR2 FYNNEI. The CDR3 extends over 11 amino acids. Trimming pared 2 bases from V and 10 bases from J, leaving 8 bases between. CDR3 region: CASSESLGAFF. DNA of the CDR3: TGTGCCAGCAGTGAATCTCTAGGAGCTTTCTTT.

In its sample, this clonotype was seen many times. The junction shows a germline mismatch at one end, possibly a read error. The chain employs TRBV11-2 and TRBJ1-1; D call uncertain. The CDR3 runs to 13 residues. The V gene's germline CDR1 is SGHAT and CDR2 FQNNGV. CDR3 in DNA: TGTGCCAGCAGTTTAGATTGGGGCACTGAAGCTTTCTTT. It yields the protein CASSLDWGTEAFF.

The chain links TRBV7-2 to TRBJ1-1; the D is unclear. The CDR3 extends over 16 amino acids. The germline V gene has CDR1 SGHTA and CDR2 FQGNSA. Trimming took 4 bases from V and 1 from J, leaving 16 bases between them. The CDR3 is CASSSRPGVQNTEAFF. The CDR3 DNA reads TGTGCCAGCAGCTCAAGACCGGGAGTGCAGAACACTGAAGCTTTCTTT.

The chain couples TRBV5-1 to TRBJ2-5, with a tentative D call TRBD1 (6 bases). This CDR3 is 15 amino acids long. The germline V and J ends were trimmed by 0 bases and 10 bases, with 19 bases remaining between them. Germline CDR1 and CDR2: SGHRS and YFSETQ. DNA of the CDR3: TGCGCCAGCAGCTTGGTCACGGCAGGGGTGGAGGTCCAGTACTTC. Residues: CASSLVTAGVEVQYF. Complete variable domain (other parts from reference TRBV5-1 and TRBJ2-5): KAGVTQTPRYLIKTRGQQVTLSCSPISGHRSVSWYQQTPGQGLQFLFEYFSETQRNKGNFPGRFSGRQFSNSRSEMNVSTLELGDSALYLCASSLVTAGVEVQYFGPGTRLLVL.

This sequence joins TRBV7-9 and TRBJ1-1; the match to TRBD1 covers 9 bases. The CDR3 sequence is 16 residues long. V trimming: 0 bases; J trimming: 2 bases; junction bases outside the gene matches: 4. Germline CDR1 SEHNR, CDR2 FQNEAQ (reference sequence). The chain's CDR3 is CASSLASGQGNTEAFF. CDR3 sequence (DNA): TGTGCCAGCAGCTTAGCCTCGGGACAGGGTAACACTGAAGCTTTCTTT.

This clonotype has more than one count but fewer than ten. V is TRBV10-2 and J is TRBJ2-7; D is perhaps TRBD1 or TRBD2 (6 bases each). V was clipped by 3 bases and J by 6 bases, with 9 bases between them. There are 12 residues in the CDR3. Germline CDR1 and CDR2: WSHSY and SAAADI. CDR3 amino acids: CASSEQGGEQYF. DNA of the CDR3: TGCGCCAGCAGTGAACAGGGAGGCGAGCAGTACTTC.

The chain combines TRBV12-3 or TRBV12-4 with TRBJ2-6; D is ambiguous. The CDR3 loop spans 14 amino acids. Trimming took 3 bases from V and 2 from J, leaving 5 bases between them. The chain's CDR3 is CASSFTTGANVLTF. DNA of the CDR3: TGTGCCAGCAGTTTTACAACTGGGGCCAACGTCCTGACTTTC.

This chain links TRBV7-6 with TRBJ2-5, with 7 bases lining up with TRBD1. The germline gives CDR1 SGHVS, CDR2 FNYEAQ. Trimming cost V 3 bases and J 3 bases; bases outside gene matches: 10. There are 16 residues in the CDR3. This CDR3 reads CASSFNPTGTEETQYF. CDR3 in DNA: TGTGCCAGCAGCTTTAACCCCACCGGGACAGAAGAGACCCAGTACTTC.

The V gene is TRBV10-3, the J gene TRBJ2-3, with D possibly called TRBD1 or TRBD2 (5 bases each). Between the trimmed V and J ends, which lost 6 bases and 1 base, there was a span of 14 bases. Germline lookup yields CDR1 ENHRY and CDR2 SYGVKD. The CDR3 consists of 15 residues. The CDR3 spells CAISHGTPGTDTQYF. For the CDR3, the DNA is TGTGCCATCAGCCATGGGACCCCGGGCACAGATACGCAGTATTTT.

V usage is TRBV12-3 or TRBV12-4 and J usage is TRBJ2-7; TRBD1 aligns across 9 bases. Trimming removed 6 bases from V and 0 bases from J; junction bases left unmatched: 3. The CDR3 consists of 14 residues. The CDR3 sequence is CASRRTGDSYEQYF. The CDR3 region has the DNA TGTGCCAGCAGGCGGACAGGGGACTCCTACGAGCAGTACTTC.

The genes are TRBV7-9 and TRBJ2-3; D is unresolved. The V gene lost 4 bases and the J gene lost 5 bases, with 10 bases spanning the gap. This CDR3 contains 13 residues. Germline V gives CDR1 SEHNR, CDR2 FQNEAQ (reference sequence). The CDR3 loop is CASSSGWRDTQYF. The CDR3 DNA follows: TGTGCCAGCAGCTCTGGCTGGAGAGATACGCAGTATTTT.

V gene TRBV7-6 combines with J gene TRBJ2-3; 9 bases fit TRBD2. The CDR3 sequence is 15 residues long. From germline, CDR1 is SGHVS and CDR2 FNYEAQ. V trimming: 5 bases; J trimming: 2 bases; junction bases outside the gene matches: 5. The DNA for the CDR3 is TGTGCCAGCAGCCCTCTAGCGGGGCCCACAGATACGCAGTATTTT. Its protein is CASSPLAGPTDTQYF. The full variable domain, completed using reference TRBV7-6 and TRBJ2-3, is GAGVSQSPRYKVTKRGQDVALRCDPISGHVSLYWYRQALGQGPEFLTYFNYEAQQDKSGLPNDRFSAERPEGSISTLTIQRTEQRDSAMYRCASSPLAGPTDTQYFGPGTRLTVL.

For the CDR3, the DNA is TGTGCCAGCTCACCCGGCAGGGAAACTAATGAAAAACTGTTTTTT. Translated: CASSPGRETNEKLFF. The chain employs TRBV18 and TRBJ1-4, with a weak D call TRBD1 (5 bases). The V gene lost 3 bases and the J gene lost 1 base, with 9 bases spanning the gap. This CDR3 spans 15 amino acids. CDR1 is KGHSH and CDR2 is LQKENI in the germline V gene. The full variable domain, its missing parts supplied by reference TRBV18 and TRBJ1-4, is NAGVMQNPRHLVRRRGQEARLRCSPMKGHSHVYWYRQLPEEGLKFMVYLQKENIIDESGMPKERFSAEFPKEGPSILRIQQVVRGDSAAYFCASSPGRETNEKLFFGSGTQLSVL.

This clonotype was counted between two and nine times. The genes are TRBV7-6 and TRBJ1-5, with a tentative D call TRBD1 (5 bases). With 1 base removed from V and 3 bases from J, the gap between germline ends came to 10 bases. CDR1 SGHVS and CDR2 FNYEAQ come from the germline V gene. This CDR3 is built from 15 residues. CDR3 protein: CASSLDQGANQPQHF. In nucleotides, the CDR3 is TGTGCCAGCAGCTTAGATCAGGGCGCCAATCAGCCCCAGCATTTT.